The entry that follows covers one T cell receptor beta chain sequence. This clone turned up a few times. Its target antigen remains unknown. No qualities accompany the bases; no much larger clone lies one base away. The sample belongs to a study of PD-L1 blockade in urothelial cancer (TCRdb year 2017). Turning to the overall study: Therapy was started around 2014 for all patients, and atezolizumab 1,200 mg was administered intravenously every 3 weeks. About 85% of the roughly 29 patients were males with bladder-origin urothelial cancer, and about 65% of the 29 reported a prior smoking history. An ECOG performance status of 0 or 1 was recorded for the patients, and 0 to 3 prior chemotherapy regimens had been received by the patients. Blood samples were analyzed 3 weeks after the start of treatment (second dose) and 6 weeks after the start of treatment. Blood samples yielded a median of about 150,000 T cells and tens of thousands of unique TCRs, with median clonality approximately 0.08. The study was an exploratory multi-omic analysis of somatic, immune and clinical correlates of response to PD-L1 blockade with atezolizumab in urothelial cancer. Pretreatment tumor samples, along with matched peripheral blood serially collected before and after atezolizumab treatment, were subjected to TCR sequencing. Progression-free survival longer than 6 months counted as durable clinical benefit, and TCR features were additionally tested against both progression-free and overall survival. In the same patients who had TCR sequencing, pretreatment tumors also underwent whole exome sequencing and RNA sequencing. Durable clinical benefit was achieved by nine patients and was not achieved by 20 patients. Pretreatment blood TCR-seq was available for about 30 patients, at least one posttreatment blood collection was obtained for 24 patients, and tumor TCR-seq was available for 24 patients.

Synthetic TCR analog templates were spiked into each PCR so that absolute template abundance could be estimated from read counts. The immunoSEQ assay was used to amplify TCRbeta CDR3 regions from genomic DNA with bias-controlled V and J gene primers. Rearranged TCRbeta segments were sequenced at approximately 20X coverage. In the paper's pipeline: Sequencing errors were corrected by clustering and CDR3s were annotated against IMGT to assign V, D and J genes. Out-of-frame and stop-codon sequences were excluded, and only productive TCRbeta rearrangements were used in downstream analyses. Clonality was computed as one minus Shannon entropy normalized by the log of the number of unique productive sequences. Clones differing between time points or between blood and tumor were identified by Fisher's exact test with Benjamini-Hochberg correction at adjusted p below 0.01. Sourced from immuneACCESS, this table was stored by TCRdb with only in-frame sequences that have V and J called. A share of the clones is absent; for the studies checked, an unresolved V gene accounts for under half, and the remainder has no known explanation. The V and J calls and clone size were taken over from that table, and D and trimming were inferred from the DNA. Counted in this sample were roughly 130,000 clones; 84% of them appeared once. The top ten clonotypes cover 2.5% to 4% of the sample.

Paper-wide results and their limitations: Improved progression-free and overall survival was associated with having pretreatment peripheral blood TCR clonality below the median. Because of the small sample size (n ≈ 31) and the many exploratory analyses performed, the results are intended to be regarded as hypothesis-generating. Patients with durable benefit showed greater expansion of tumor-associated TCR clones in peripheral blood 3 weeks after starting treatment (n = 22, p = 0.022).

Per the publication, the time point label means: pretreatment peripheral blood. A cohort of roughly 30 patients with locally advanced or metastatic urothelial carcinoma, treated at Memorial Sloan Kettering on a trial protocol, was included. Peripheral blood mononuclear cells were collected pretreatment and during treatment, with between 1 and 8 total time points per patient. The Qiagen DNeasy Blood extraction kit was used to purify genomic DNA from total PBMCs and tumor samples. PBMCs were collected pretreatment and during treatment, and were isolated and stored as previously described. The sequences come from PBMCs, collected around atezolizumab (anti-PD-L1) treatment. The TCR originated in a man aged 50 to 60 with urothelial cancer.

The CDR3 protein: CASSLSGQGNSPLHF. Here is the DNA: TGTGCCAGCAGCTTAAGCGGGCAGGGGAATTCACCCCTCCACTTT. The chain couples TRBV7-3 to TRBJ1-6; a tentative D match to TRBD1 spans 6 bases. Trimming removed 1 base from V and 7 bases from J, leaving 11 bases between the germline ends. CDR1 and CDR2, looked up from the germline V gene, are SGHTA and FQGTGA. The CDR3 spans 15 residues, from the cysteine through the phenylalanine. This entry keeps only the CDR3 DNA: 45 bases, framed from base 1.